This T cell receptor beta chain was documented in a study of shared clonotypes between healthy human individuals. This clone was recorded only once. Germline assignment: CDR1 ENHRY and CDR2 SYGVKD. The CDR3 extends over 12 amino acids. Losses at the gene ends were 5 bases for V and 7 bases for J; bases not matched to a gene: 4. TCRdb's copy holds only in-frame clones and misses some; the assay was immunoSEQ multiplex PCR. Among 1 million to 1.2 million clones listed, 70% to 80% were seen once. The sequence was obtained from a man between 18 and 29 years old in good health. Some clones in this sample may be carry-over from other donors' samples. The genes are TRBV10-3 and TRBJ1-1; TRBD1 matches at 7 bases. Source material: memory CD4+ T cells from PBMCs. Subset defined: CD45RA-negative fraction. For the CDR3, the DNA is TGTGCCATCAGTCCGGGACAGTTTGAAGCTTTCTTT. Protein sequence: CAISPGQFEAFF.